This TCR beta chain was sequenced in a study of identical twins. The study's findings and limits: The more abundant beta clonotypes in cord blood had fewer insertions, and memory repertoires did not show this. There was an excess of low generation probability in the out-of-frame alpha sequences that twins shared.

This CDR3 region has 18 residues. The germline V gene has CDR1 LGHNA and CDR2 YSLEER. Deletions cut 3 bases from V and 0 bases from J, with 15 bases between. This clonotype was observed at least ten times. Its target is not known. Carrying unique molecular identifiers, the cDNA also gained a universal primer site through template switching. TCRdb reprocessed the 5' RACE reads via MiXCR and lists one record per CDR3 protein. The data hold over 250,000 distinct CDR3 sequences, with roughly 10% observed a single time. These data also formed part of another study, on yellow fever vaccine responses in identical twins.

The V gene is TRBV4-3, the J gene TRBJ1-6, with D unresolved. Material: CD8+ T cells sorted from blood. The sequence came from a woman between 18 and 30 years old in good health. The CDR3: CASSQDDIRNSYNSPLHF. CDR3 DNA sequence: TGCGCCAGCAGCCAGGATGACATCCGCAACTCCTATAATTCACCCCTCCACTTT.